This entry lists 17 T cell receptor beta chains sequenced from one sample in a study of T cells in Graves' hyperthyroidism and ophthalmopathy. The investigators amplified TCR beta CDR3 regions from RNA transcripts. When the TCR CDR3 underwent first-round RT-PCR, the HTBI primer set was used. TCRdb independently ran MiXCR on the multiplex PCR reads; one entry per CDR3 protein. The table lists about half a million distinct CDR3 sequences, around a fifth of them singletons. Sequenced sample: blood. These receptors were obtained from a woman in her seventies with Graves' ophthalmopathy.

The V gene is TRBV19, the J gene TRBJ2-1; 14 nucleotides match TRBD2. V shed 4 bases, J shed 4 bases, and the junction held 12 bases outside the gene matches. The CDR3 length is 19 residues. CDR1 and CDR2 (germline): LNHDA, SQIVND (reference sequence). The CDR3 region has the DNA TGTGCCAGTAGTAGGGCCCGACTAGCGGGAGGGCCGAGTTACAATGAGCAGTTCTTC. It encodes CASSRARLAGGPSYNEQFF.

The chain uses TRBV19 and TRBJ1-5; D gene unclear. CDR1 is LNHDA and CDR2 is SQIVND in the germline V gene (reference sequence). Trimming removed 3 bases at V and 1 base at J, with 13 bases between. The CDR3 sequence is 16 residues long. In DNA, the CDR3 is TGTGCCAGTAGTATCGTGGTCGGGCAGAGCAATCAGCCCCAGCATTTT. It is translated as CASSIVVGQSNQPQHF.

This clonotype has a count of ten or more. The CDR3: CASSVEGYTQYF. For the CDR3, the DNA is TGTGCCAGCAGTGTAGAGGGGTATACGCAGTATTTT. The chain has TRBV27 and TRBJ2-3; tentatively, D is TRBD1 or TRBD2 (5 bases each). The CDR3 runs to 12 residues. V dropped 5 bases and J dropped 7 bases, with 10 bases sitting between them. The V gene's germline CDR1 is MNHEY and CDR2 SMNVEV (reference sequence).

This clonotype was picked up a small number of times. This rearrangement joins TRBV12-3 or TRBV12-4 to TRBJ1-2; D is undetermined. Trimming took 1 base from V and 4 from J, leaving 10 bases between them. The CDR3 is 14 residues long. The CDR3 reads CASSLVGGLYGYTF. CDR3 nucleotide sequence: TGTGCCAGCAGTTTAGTAGGAGGTCTCTATGGCTACACCTTC.

This clonotype has a handful of counts. V gene TRBV7-9 combines with J gene TRBJ1-5; 10 bases fit TRBD1. CDR3 length equals 14 residues. The V gene end was trimmed by 5 bases and the J gene end by 7 bases; junction bases not matched to a gene: 5. Germline CDR1 and CDR2: SEHNR and FQNEAQ (reference sequence). CDR3 in amino acids: CASSHVGQGQPQHF. CDR3 coding DNA: TGTGCCAGCAGCCATGTGGGACAGGGGCAGCCCCAGCATTTT.

This clonotype is a singleton in its sample. At one end, the junction sequence differs from germline, possibly due to a read error. This rearrangement joins TRBV28 to TRBJ2-4; D is ambiguous. CDR1 and CDR2 (germline): MDHEN, SYDVKM. This CDR3 is 12 amino acids long. The CDR3 bases are TGTGTCAGCGCTTTAGCCAAAAACATTCAGTACTTC. Protein sequence: CVSALAKNIQYF.

The chain carries TRBV9 and TRBJ1-2, with unresolved D. The germline gives CDR1 SGDLS, CDR2 YYNGEE. Trimming removed 4 bases from V and 6 bases from J, with 13 bases in between. The CDR3 consists of 13 residues. CDR3 in DNA: TGTGCCAGCAGCCCGGTTCGTGGGAATGGCTACACCTTC. Translating gives CASSPVRGNGYTF.

This clonotype was seen a few times. One base away lies a much larger clone, so this may be a sequencing read error. This sequence joins TRBV28 and TRBJ2-2, with D hard to call. This CDR3 spans 13 amino acids. V was pared by 5 bases and J by 3 bases, with 7 bases between. Germline CDR1 is MDHEN and CDR2 is SYDVKM. CDR3 sequence: CASSESYTGELFF. In nucleotides, the CDR3 is TGTGCCAGCAGTGAAAGCTACACCGGGGAGCTGTTTTTT. Variable domain in full (rest from reference TRBV28 and TRBJ2-2): DVKVTQSSRYLVKRTGEKVFLECVQDMDHENMFWYRQDPGLGLRLIYFSYDVKMKEKGDIPEGYSVSREKKERFSLILESASTNQTSMYLCASSESYTGELFFGEGSRLTVL.

This clonotype was seen more than once but under ten times. V usage is TRBV20-1 and J usage is TRBJ2-1; TRBD2 agrees at 14 bases. The trim removed 6 bases at V and 2 bases at J, leaving 6 bases unmatched. There are 16 residues in the CDR3. Germline CDR1 reads DFQATT; CDR2 reads SNEGSKA (reference sequence). Here the CDR3 reads CSARGLAGAPYNEQFF. The CDR3 DNA follows: TGCAGTGCCAGGGGACTAGCGGGAGCCCCCTACAATGAGCAGTTCTTC.

The chain joins TRBV7-9 to TRBJ2-2, with D perhaps matching TRBD2 (6 bases). The length of the CDR3 is 17 residues. V lost 3 bases and J lost 3, with 17 bases in between. Germline V gene data show CDR1 as SEHNR and CDR2 as FQNEAQ (reference sequence). The CDR3 nucleotides are TGTGCCAGCAGCTTGGGGGGACCGACCCTTGACACCGGGGAGCTGTTTTTT. This translates into CASSLGGPTLDTGELFF.

V and J are TRBV29-1 and TRBJ2-7; 9 bases are a match to TRBD1. CDR3 size: 12 residues. CDR1 SQVTM and CDR2 ANQGSEA come from the germline V gene. V trimming: 8 bases; J trimming: 2 bases; junction bases outside the gene matches: 4. The CDR3 loop is CSIRTGAYEQYF. The CDR3 DNA reads as TGCAGCATTAGGACAGGGGCCTACGAGCAGTACTTC.

This clonotype was picked up a small number of times. The rearrangement joins TRBV7-9 to TRBJ2-7, with 13 positions matching TRBD2. This CDR3 has 18 residues. Germline V gene sequence: CDR1 SEHNR, CDR2 FQNEAQ (reference sequence). Trimming at V came to 5 bases and at J to 7 bases, leaving 17 bases not matched to a gene. The CDR3 sequence: CASSPGVSGTSGMGEQYF. Written as DNA, the CDR3 is TGTGCCAGCAGCCCGGGGGTATCCGGGACTAGCGGGATGGGTGAGCAGTACTTC.

There are a few counts of this clonotype. This chain uses TRBV10-3 with TRBJ2-5, with TRBD2 matching 7 bases. With V trimmed by 3 bases and J by 4 bases, 5 bases remained unmatched. CDR3 size: 14 residues. Germline values: CDR1 ENHRY, CDR2 SYGVKD. This CDR3 is CAISDGGGRETQYF. The CDR3, as DNA: TGTGCCATCAGTGACGGTGGCGGGAGAGAGACCCAGTACTTC.

This clonotype appeared many times. The chain uses TRBV6-1 and TRBJ1-1; D remains unclear. V lost 6 bases and J 1 base, leaving 9 bases between the germline ends. The V gene's germline CDR1 is MNHNS and CDR2 SASEGT. The CDR3 totals 13 residues. CDR3 bases: TGTGCCAGCAGCGGGTTTGCGAACACTGAAGCTTTCTTT. It translates to CASSGFANTEAFF.

In regard to this clonotype: The junction shows a germline mismatch at one end, possibly a read error. The chain carries TRBV29-1 and TRBJ2-3; 11 bases line up with TRBD1. Germline V lookup: CDR1 SQVTM, CDR2 ANQGSEA. CDR3 length equals 14 residues. The CDR3 DNA reads TGCGGCGTCGGGACAGGGGGGTGGACAGATACGCAGTATTTT. Translation gives CGVGTGGWTDTQYF.

This clonotype has a handful of counts. The chain recombines TRBV18 with TRBJ2-1, with 10 nucleotides matching TRBD2. Germline CDR1 KGHSH, CDR2 LQKENI. The CDR3 consists of 15 residues. J gave up 7 bases and V 5 bases, and 8 bases lay outside the gene matches. This chain's CDR3 is CASSTEASGRNEQFF. CDR3 in DNA: TGTGCCAGCTCAACGGAGGCTAGCGGGAGAAATGAGCAGTTCTTC.

On this clonotype itself: This sequence may be a read error, since a much larger clone differs from it by one base. The rearrangement uses TRBV27 and TRBJ2-7, with a tentative D call TRBD2 (5 bases). V was cut by 3 bases and J by 3 bases, with 12 bases left in between. This CDR3 has 14 residues. Per the germline V gene, CDR1 is MNHEY and CDR2 is SMNVEV (reference sequence). CDR3 sequence: CASSLADGVYEQYF. As DNA, the CDR3 is TGTGCCAGCAGTTTGGCCGACGGGGTCTACGAGCAGTACTTC.